These 18 T cell receptor beta chains came from one sample sequenced in a study of T cells in Graves' hyperthyroidism and ophthalmopathy. The CDR3 regions of TCR beta were amplified from RNA transcripts. A first-round RT-PCR of the TCR CDR3 used the HTBI primer set. A single record per CDR3 protein comes from TCRdb applying MiXCR to the multiplex PCR reads. The top ten clones hold 7% to 10% of a sample with roughly 840,000 distinct CDR3 sequences, roughly 40% of them seen once. The sequenced sample consisted of blood. All receptors derive from a man aged 18 to 30 with Graves' hyperthyroidism.

The chain employs TRBV24-1 and TRBJ2-5; TRBD1 or TRBD2 may be the D gene (5 bases each). The CDR3 length is 15 residues. Trimming removed 3 bases at V and 1 base at J, with 11 bases between. Germline CDR1 is KGHDR and CDR2 is SFDVKD. The CDR3 protein is CATSDAPGTQETQYF. The CDR3, as DNA: TGTGCCACCAGTGATGCCCCAGGGACCCAAGAGACCCAGTACTTC.

The chain combines TRBV6-2 or TRBV6-3 with TRBJ1-1; TRBD1 is a possible D gene (5 bases). Trimming removed 6 bases from V and 9 bases from J, with 14 bases in between. CDR3 size: 12 residues. Per germline, CDR1 MNHEY and CDR2 SVGEGT. The CDR3 region is CASSYAGPKAFF. CDR3 nucleotide sequence: TGTGCCAGCAGCTACGCGGGACCTAAAGCTTTCTTT.

V gene TRBV20-1 combines with J gene TRBJ1-2; a possible D gene is TRBD1 (5 bases). The CDR3 loop spans 14 amino acids. The germline gives CDR1 DFQATT, CDR2 SNEGSKA (reference sequence). V lost 2 bases and J lost 2, with 12 bases in between. This CDR3 is CSARRLGTNYGYTF. CDR3 nucleotides: TGCAGTGCTAGAAGACTCGGGACGAACTATGGCTACACCTTC.

The V call is TRBV12-3 or TRBV12-4, the J call TRBJ1-1; possibly TRBD1 for D (5 bases). The CDR3 consists of 14 residues. V was pared by 6 bases and J by 5 bases, with 16 bases between. The CDR3 coding sequence is TGTGCCAGCAGGTCCAGGGATCCGAGTACTGAAGCTTTCTTT. Amino acid sequence: CASRSRDPSTEAFF.

In this sample, this clonotype turned up many times. The chain employs TRBV7-9 and TRBJ1-1; the D gene is possibly TRBD1 (6 bases). The CDR3 is 13 amino acids. The germline CDR1 and CDR2 sequences are SEHNR and FQNEAQ (reference sequence). V lost 3 bases and J 5 bases, leaving 10 bases between the germline ends. The CDR3 DNA reads as TGTGCCAGCAGCTTTCAGGGGAGTACTGAAGCTTTCTTT. The encoded protein is CASSFQGSTEAFF.

This clonotype occurred many times. The chain recombines TRBV20-1 with TRBJ1-2, with 7 nucleotides matching TRBD1. Trimming cost V 6 bases and J 5 bases; bases outside gene matches: 9. The CDR3 extends over 13 amino acids. The germline V gene encodes CDR1 DFQATT and CDR2 SNEGSKA (reference sequence). The CDR3 nucleotides are TGCAGTGCCAAGTCCGGGACAGCGTATGGCTACACCTTC. Residues: CSAKSGTAYGYTF.

At least ten counts were recorded for this clonotype. The chain is built from TRBV2 and TRBJ2-2; D is possibly TRBD1 or TRBD2 (5 bases each). Trimming removed 6 bases from V and 1 base from J, with 9 bases in between. The CDR3 runs 14 residues. Germline V gene sequence: CDR1 SNHLY, CDR2 FYNNEI. In DNA, the CDR3 is TGTGCCAGCAGGAGGGACGGGAACACCGGGGAGCTGTTTTTT. This sequence encodes CASRRDGNTGELFF.

The chain recombines TRBV7-8 with TRBJ2-5; D remains unclear. CDR3 length equals 13 residues. From germline, CDR1 is SGHVS and CDR2 FQNEAQ. Trimming removed 9 bases from V and 5 bases from J, with 16 bases in between. CDR3 loop: CASSERVGETQYF. CDR3 DNA: TGTGCCAGTAGTGAACGGGTAGGGGAGACCCAGTACTTC.

This clonotype was detected only a few times. The chain links TRBV19 to TRBJ2-7; D uncertain. Trimming took off 9 bases at V and 1 base at J, with 16 bases between the two ends. Germline V lookup: CDR1 LNHDA, CDR2 SQIVND (reference sequence). The CDR3 consists of 14 residues. The CDR3 DNA sequence: TGTGCCAGCAGTGAACCTGGGTCATCCTACGAGCAGTACTTC. Encoded protein: CASSEPGSSYEQYF.

V gene TRBV11-1 combines with J gene TRBJ1-2, with D perhaps TRBD1 (5 bases). CDR1 and CDR2 (germline): SGHAT, FQDESV (reference sequence). Trimming cost V 2 bases and J 6 bases, with 16 bases left between them. This CDR3 spans 15 amino acids. CDR3 sequence: CASSLFVTATDGYTF. CDR3 DNA sequence: TGTGCCAGCAGCTTATTTGTGACAGCGACGGATGGCTACACCTTC.

This chain uses TRBV6-5 with TRBJ1-1, with 7 bases that match TRBD1. From germline, CDR1 is MNHEY and CDR2 SVGAGI. Trimming at V came to 2 bases and at J to 11 bases, leaving 8 bases not matched to a gene. The CDR3 is 13 residues long. The CDR3, as DNA: TGTGCCAGCAGTTACCCAGGGGGGGGTAGTGCTTTCTTT. Its protein is CASSYPGGGSAFF.

The V call is TRBV19, the J call TRBJ1-2, with a possible D match to TRBD1 (6 bases). The CDR3 runs to 13 residues. Germline CDR1 and CDR2: LNHDA and SQIVND (reference sequence). The V end lost 7 bases, the J end lost 4 bases, and 13 bases lay between the germline ends. The CDR3 DNA reads as TGTGCCAGTAAACAGGGATGGCGCTATGGCTACACCTTC. Translated, it gives CASKQGWRYGYTF.

The chain employs TRBV4-2 and TRBJ2-7; a possible D gene is TRBD2 (6 bases). This CDR3 comprises 14 residues. Germline assignment: CDR1 LGHNA and CDR2 YNFKEQ. Deletions cut 3 bases from V and 4 bases from J, with 13 bases between. This CDR3 is CASSHTLATYEQYF. In DNA, the CDR3 is TGTGCCAGCAGCCATACCCTAGCGACGTACGAGCAGTACTTC.

This clonotype was recorded at least ten times. This sequence joins TRBV7-3 and TRBJ2-5, with D possibly being TRBD2 (6 bases). Germline lookup yields CDR1 SGHTA and CDR2 FQGTGA. V was cut by 0 bases and J by 1 base, with 9 bases left in between. This CDR3 contains 15 residues. CDR3 sequence reads: CASSLTSGPQETQYF. CDR3 in DNA: TGTGCCAGCAGCTTAACGAGCGGGCCCCAAGAGACCCAGTACTTC. Full variable domain (remainder filled in from reference TRBV7-3 and TRBJ2-5): GAGVSQTPSNKVTEKGKYVELRCDPISGHTALYWYRQSLGQGPEFLIYFQGTGAADDSGLPNDRFFAVRPEGSVSTLKIQRTERGDSAVYLCASSLTSGPQETQYFGPGTRLLVL.

Many counts were recorded for this clonotype. The genes are TRBV29-1 and TRBJ2-7, with 15 bases lining up with TRBD2. This CDR3 is 13 amino acids long. After removal of 6 bases from V and 6 bases from J, the junction contained 3 bases not matched to a gene. CDR1 SQVTM and CDR2 ANQGSEA come from the germline V gene. The CDR3 DNA follows: TGCAGCGTCCTGGGACTAGCGGGAGGCGAGCAGTACTTC. Translating it yields CSVLGLAGGEQYF.

This clonotype has at least ten counts. The chain couples TRBV15 to TRBJ1-3; D ambiguous. The CDR3 runs to 14 residues. Trimming pared 0 bases from V and 4 bases from J, leaving 7 bases between. Germline V gene lookup returns CDR1 LNHNV and CDR2 YYDKDF (reference sequence). The CDR3 region is CATSRDRSGNTIYF. The CDR3 DNA follows: TGTGCCACCAGCAGAGATCGCTCGGGAAACACCATATATTTT.

This clonotype has a handful of counts. The junction does not match germline at one end; this may be a read error. The CDR3 DNA follows: TGTGCCAGCAGCCAAGATGGGGGTCGGACTGAAGCTTTCTTT. Translated: CASSQDGGRTEAFF. The genes are TRBV4-1 and TRBJ1-1, with D possibly being TRBD1 (5 bases). Germline V gives CDR1 MGHRA, CDR2 YSYEKL. The CDR3 totals 14 residues.

The gene calls are TRBV12-3 or TRBV12-4 and TRBJ2-5; the D gene is possibly TRBD1 (5 bases). With 5 bases removed from V and 2 bases from J, the gap between germline ends came to 12 bases. The CDR3 sequence is 14 residues long. The CDR3 DNA reads TGTGCCAGCAGTCTCCCAGGGAAGCAAGAGACCCAGTACTTC. Its protein is CASSLPGKQETQYF.